This TCR beta chain was recorded in a study of neoadjuvant anti-PD-1 for oral cavity cancer. Two replicates per tumor sample, mostly from approximately 4.5 ug of genomic DNA. TCRdb's table, derived via immunoSEQ multiplex PCR, lists solely in-frame clones and lacks some. Of tens of thousands of clones listed, around two fifths are singletons. Regarding time point: after neoadjuvant nivolumab, at surgical resection. This CDR3 is 13 amino acids long. Per the germline V gene, CDR1 is MNHEY and CDR2 is SVGAGI. Trimming took 5 bases from V and 9 from J, leaving 14 bases between them. Points on this clone: What it recognizes is unknown.

Points from the study as a whole: TCR analyses covered only a few patients per response group.

This sequence was found in a person aged 35 to 85 with oral cavity squamous cell carcinoma. The sequencing used tumor tissue, collected after nivolumab (anti-PD-1) treatment. V and J are TRBV6-5 and TRBJ2-1; D might be TRBD2 (6 bases). The CDR3 coding sequence is TGTGCCAGCAGTGGATATTGGGGAGGTGAGCAGTTCTTC. Translated, it gives CASSGYWGGEQFF.